Following are 4 T cell receptor beta chains from one sample sequenced in a study of CD8 T cells in Susac syndrome. Reverse transcription of roughly 0.5 to 1 ug RNA used random hexamers. In TCRdb, the immunoSEQ multiplex PCR reads were re-called with MiXCR into one record per CDR3 protein. The table has about 430,000 distinct CDR3 sequences, around 85% seen once. Material for sequencing was CD8+ T cells from PBMCs. The receptor set was obtained from a human donor with multiple sclerosis.

The rearrangement links TRBV6-6 to TRBJ2-7; 9 bases fit TRBD1. The J segment lost 5 bases and the V segment lost 6 bases, leaving 5 bases of the junction unmatched. Germline values: CDR1 MNHNY, CDR2 SVGAGI (reference sequence). The CDR3 length is 13 residues. CDR3 sequence (DNA): TGTGCCAGCAGCCCGGACAGGGGTAACGAGCAGTACTTC. This translates into CASSPDRGNEQYF.

The V and J genes are TRBV19 and TRBJ2-1, with a tentative D call TRBD2 (6 bases). Per germline, CDR1 LNHDA and CDR2 SQIVND (reference sequence). Trimming shortened V by 3 bases and J by 4 bases, and 10 bases separated the two germline ends. The CDR3 totals 14 residues. The CDR3 DNA follows: TGTGCCAGTAGTATCCCGGGACTTTACAATGAGCAGTTCTTC. Amino acid sequence: CASSIPGLYNEQFF.

The V gene is TRBV5-4, the J gene TRBJ1-5; D gene ambiguous. CDR3 length: 15 amino acids. V lost 4 bases to trimming and J lost 2 bases, with 13 bases between them. In germline, CDR1 is SGHNT, CDR2 YYREEE (reference sequence). This CDR3 is CASSIRGMGNQPQHF. The CDR3 DNA sequence: TGTGCCAGCAGCATTCGAGGCATGGGCAATCAGCCCCAGCATTTT.

The chain employs TRBV7-6 and TRBJ1-6; D is ambiguous. Germline CDR1 SGHVS, CDR2 FNYEAQ. The CDR3 is 15 amino acids. V was trimmed by 1 base and J by 3 bases, leaving 7 bases between them. CDR3 protein: CASSLEAIYNSPLHF. The CDR3 DNA sequence: TGTGCCAGCAGCTTAGAAGCGATCTATAATTCACCCCTCCACTTT.